A single sample gave rise to the 30 T cell receptor beta chains below, sequenced in a study of a mutant IDH1 vaccine in newly diagnosed glioma. TCRdb's table, derived via immunoSEQ multiplex PCR, lists solely in-frame clones and lacks some. Of around 40,000 clones listed, 80% to 90% are singletons. Antigen specificity for these receptors is unknown. Time point described: week 35, safety follow-up. Doses comprised 300 ug of mutant IDH1 20-mer peptide each, plus topical imiquimod. Sequencing was performed on PBMCs, taken from a glioma patient whose treatment included an IDH1 peptide vaccine. The receptors were gathered from a man in his forties with glioma.

The V call is TRBV5-1, the J call TRBJ2-3; tentative D call: TRBD2 (7 bases). This CDR3 region has 12 residues. Per germline, CDR1 SGHRS and CDR2 YFSETQ. V lost 4 bases and J 8 bases, leaving 11 bases between the germline ends. The CDR3 sequence: CASSPRGGTQYF. CDR3 in DNA: TGCGCCAGCAGCCCAAGGGGGGGTACGCAGTATTTT.

V usage is TRBV5-6 and J usage is TRBJ1-2; no reliable D call. The CDR3 length is 15 residues. Germline CDR1 reads SGHDT; CDR2 reads YYEEEE. The V end was cut by 3 bases, the J end by 6 bases, with 18 bases between. CDR3: CASSSGRGQTNGYTF. CDR3 nucleotide sequence: TGTGCCAGCAGCTCCGGGAGAGGGCAGACTAATGGCTACACCTTC.

The J gene is TRBJ1-4, the V gene TRBV11-2; a weak D match, TRBD1 (5 bases). V was shortened by 0 bases and J by 7 bases, with 12 bases between the two germline ends. Germline lookup yields CDR1 SGHAT and CDR2 FQNNGV. The CDR3 extends over 15 amino acids. CDR3 nucleotides: TGTGCCAGCAGCTTAGATCGGGGGGACGGTGAAAAACTGTTTTTT. Translation: CASSLDRGDGEKLFF.

The chain is built from TRBV19 and TRBJ2-7; 7 bases map to TRBD2. The CDR3 is 12 amino acids. Germline lookup yields CDR1 LNHDA and CDR2 SQIVND (reference sequence). V shed 8 bases and J 3 bases; nucleotides not matched to a gene: 4. The CDR3 loop is CASSRDYYEQYF. CDR3 nucleotide sequence: TGTGCCAGTTCCCGGGACTACTACGAGCAGTACTTC.

This clone rates as medium-sized. Here the CDR3 DNA reads TGTGCCAGCAGTGAAACGGGTTCGGGGCAGCCCCAGCATTTT. It is translated as CASSETGSGQPQHF. The gene calls are TRBV6-1 and TRBJ1-5; D is unresolved. The CDR3 consists of 14 residues. Trimming cost V 2 bases and J 7 bases, with 12 bases left between them. In germline, CDR1 is MNHNS, CDR2 SASEGT.

CDR3 DNA: TGTGCCAGTAGTATAGCTGAGGCGGGTCAGCCCCAGCATTTT. As protein: CASSIAEAGQPQHF. The rearrangement links TRBV19 to TRBJ1-5; D unresolved. The germline CDR1 and CDR2 sequences are LNHDA and SQIVND (reference sequence). V lost 1 base and J lost 6, with 10 bases in between. The CDR3 is 14 amino acids.

The chain couples TRBV5-4 to TRBJ1-5; no clear D. Germline CDR1 reads SGHNT; CDR2 reads YYREEE (reference sequence). The V end was cut by 4 bases, the J end by 4 bases, with 6 bases between. The CDR3 consists of 12 residues. CDR3 loop: CASSGENQPQHF. DNA for the CDR3: TGTGCCAGCAGCGGGGAAAATCAGCCCCAGCATTTT.

In this sample, this clone turned up once. V usage is TRBV7-8 and J usage is TRBJ1-6; D perhaps matches TRBD1 (6 bases). V lost 7 bases to trimming and J lost 0 bases, with 16 bases between them. Germline V gene sequence: CDR1 SGHVS, CDR2 FQNEAQ. The CDR3 contains 17 residues. The CDR3, as DNA: TGTGCCAGCAACACCCAGGGGTCGAGCTCCTATAATTCACCCCTCCACTTT. Translated: CASNTQGSSSYNSPLHF.

The DNA of the CDR3 is TGTGCCAGCAGCCATACAGGGGAGGTCGGGGAGCTGTTTTTT. It codes for CASSHTGEVGELFF. This sequence joins TRBV4-2 and TRBJ2-2; perhaps TRBD1 as D (7 bases). This CDR3 has 14 amino acids. Germline V gene sequence: CDR1 LGHNA, CDR2 YNFKEQ. V was cut by 3 bases and J by 7 bases, with 12 bases left in between.

This rearrangement joins TRBV18 to TRBJ2-7; D perhaps matches TRBD1 (6 bases). Germline CDR1 is KGHSH and CDR2 is LQKENI. The CDR3 totals 15 residues. V dropped 0 bases and J dropped 2 bases, with 11 bases sitting between them. The DNA for the CDR3 is TGTGCCAGCTCACCACCGGACAGCTTAACCTACGAGCAGTACTTC. This translates into CASSPPDSLTYEQYF.

V and J are TRBV7-2 and TRBJ1-4; D uncertain. This CDR3 contains 18 residues. Trimming cost V 3 bases and J 0 bases, with 17 bases left between them. Germline values: CDR1 SGHTA, CDR2 FQGNSA. Here the CDR3 DNA reads TGTGCCAGCAGCTTCCGGGCCCTAAAAGGAGCAACTAATGAAAAACTGTTTTTT. As protein: CASSFRALKGATNEKLFF. The full variable domain, in which reference TRBV7-2 and TRBJ1-4 provide the parts outside the CDR3, is GAGVSQSPSNKVTEKGKDVELRCDPISGHTALYWYRQSLGQGLEFLIYFQGNSAPDKSGLPSDRFSAERTGGSVSTLTIQRTQQEDSAVYLCASSFRALKGATNEKLFFGSGTQLSVL.

The V gene is TRBV2, the J gene TRBJ1-1; D unresolved. Trimming stripped 0 bases from V and 7 bases from J, with 9 bases between. Germline CDR1 reads SNHLY; CDR2 reads FYNNEI. The CDR3 totals 13 residues. The CDR3 here is CASSEAVRGEAFF. The CDR3 nucleotides are TGTGCCAGCAGTGAAGCCGTTCGAGGTGAAGCTTTCTTT.

The chain combines TRBV28 with TRBJ2-7, with 10 bases fitting TRBD2. The V gene's germline CDR1 is MDHEN and CDR2 SYDVKM. CDR3 size: 15 residues. After removal of 6 bases from V and 9 bases from J, the junction contained 14 bases not matched to a gene. CDR3 sequence (DNA): TGTGCCAGCAGCTTCGGGCCTAGCGGGAGTAGCGTGCAGTACTTC. Translation gives CASSFGPSGSSVQYF.

This clone was recorded a few times. CDR3 loop: CASSQDPEGGANEQFF. The DNA of the CDR3 is TGCGCCAGCAGCCAAGATCCTGAGGGGGGGGCAAATGAGCAGTTCTTC. V gene TRBV4-3 combines with J gene TRBJ2-1; TRBD2 might be the D (7 bases). CDR1 is LGHNA and CDR2 is YSLEER in the germline V gene. This CDR3 region has 16 residues. Trimming stripped 0 bases from V and 7 bases from J, with 16 bases between.

This sequence joins TRBV7-2 and TRBJ2-7; tentative D call: TRBD1 (5 bases). V was pared by 3 bases and J by 0 bases, with 9 bases between. The V gene's germline CDR1 is SGHTA and CDR2 FQGNSA. The CDR3 consists of 14 residues. The CDR3, as DNA: TGTGCCAGCAGCTTGGGGCTAATCTCCTACGAGCAGTACTTC. Its translation: CASSLGLISYEQYF.

The CDR3 reads CASIPQGGGNTEAFF. DNA for the CDR3: TGTGCCAGTATCCCCCAAGGGGGGGGGAACACTGAAGCTTTCTTT. V is TRBV19 and J is TRBJ1-1; a weak D match, TRBD1 (6 bases). Trimming took 7 bases from V and 1 from J, leaving 16 bases between them. Germline V lookup: CDR1 LNHDA, CDR2 SQIVND (reference sequence). This CDR3 has 15 residues.

The gene calls are TRBV30 and TRBJ1-2, with 10 bases lining up with TRBD1. V lost 3 bases, J lost 4 bases, and 8 bases stayed unmatched. From germline, CDR1 is GTSNPN and CDR2 SVGIG (reference sequence). The CDR3 sequence is 15 residues long. Here the CDR3 DNA reads TGTGCCTGGAGGGACCGGGACAGGGGTTTCTATGGCTACACCTTC. This encodes CAWRDRDRGFYGYTF.

This clone has only one observation. V is TRBV19 and J is TRBJ2-5, with 9 bases fitting TRBD1. The CDR3 has 16 residues. Germline CDR1 and CDR2: LNHDA and SQIVND (reference sequence). V trimming: 2 bases; J trimming: 6 bases; junction bases outside the gene matches: 10. The CDR3 sequence: CASSIIGGQGPQTQYF. CDR3 bases: TGTGCCAGTAGTATAATAGGGGGACAGGGTCCACAGACCCAGTACTTC.

The genes are TRBV5-1 and TRBJ1-2; D remains unclear. The V gene's germline CDR1 is SGHRS and CDR2 YFSETQ. The ends were cut back, 0 bases at V and 1 base at J, with 7 bases in the middle. CDR3 length: 14 amino acids. The DNA of the CDR3 is TGCGCCAGCAGCTTGGCCGACCTTAACTATGGCTACACCTTC. Translation gives CASSLADLNYGYTF.

The rearrangement joins TRBV30 to TRBJ2-6, with TRBD2 identical over 9 bases. Germline loops: CDR1 GTSNPN, CDR2 SVGIG (reference sequence). J lost 12 bases, V lost 5 bases, and 17 bases had no gene match. The CDR3 has 16 amino acids. For the CDR3, the DNA is TGTGCCTGGGGTCTAGCGGGGACTCTTACGGGTGGCGTCCTGACTTTC. Translated: CAWGLAGTLTGGVLTF.

This clone has only a few counts. This chain links TRBV7-8 with TRBJ2-7, with D possibly TRBD1 on 6 matching bases. The CDR3 is 14 amino acids. Looked up from germline, CDR1 is SGHVS and CDR2 is FQNEAQ. V was trimmed by 5 bases and J by 2 bases, leaving 13 bases between them. CDR3 coding DNA: TGTGCCAGCAGCCGCCGGGACACAGCCTACGAGCAGTACGTC. Translation: CASSRRDTAYEQYV.

J is TRBJ2-1 and V is TRBV5-5, with D unclear. Germline lookup yields CDR1 SGHKS and CDR2 YYEKEE (reference sequence). V was shortened by 5 bases and J by 0 bases, with 12 bases between the two germline ends. The CDR3 is 15 residues long. In DNA form, the CDR3 reads TGTGCCAGCAGGCGCGGTGAAAGCTCCTACAATGAGCAGTTCTTC. Translating gives CASRRGESSYNEQFF.

The chain couples TRBV10-2 to TRBJ2-1; the D gene is possibly TRBD2 (5 bases). The ends were cut back, 7 bases at V and 10 bases at J, with 17 bases in the middle. Germline CDR1 and CDR2: WSHSY and SAAADI. This CDR3 spans 13 amino acids. The CDR3 spells CASTPWRAWEQFF. The CDR3 DNA is TGCGCCAGCACCCCTTGGCGGGCTTGGGAGCAGTTCTTC.

The chain is built from TRBV7-2 and TRBJ1-6; 8 bases are a match to TRBD1. V dropped 3 bases and J dropped 0; count of bases not matched to a gene: 7. The CDR3 runs to 18 residues. Germline loops: CDR1 SGHTA, CDR2 FQGNSA. CDR3 nucleotide sequence: TGTGCCAGCAGCTTTCCCCGGGACAGGAGCTCCTATAATTCACCCCTCCACTTT. This sequence encodes CASSFPRDRSSYNSPLHF.

This chain connects TRBV19 to TRBJ2-3; TRBD2 aligns across 7 bases. CDR1 is LNHDA and CDR2 is SQIVND in the germline V gene (reference sequence). The V and J ends lost 1 base and 3 bases, in that order; junction bases with no gene match: 4. This CDR3 is 15 amino acids long. The CDR3 sequence: CASSIGGSQTDTQYF. DNA for the CDR3: TGTGCCAGTAGTATAGGCGGGAGTCAAACAGATACGCAGTATTTT.

V gene TRBV2 combines with J gene TRBJ1-2, with a tentative D call TRBD1 (6 bases). V gave up 10 bases and J gave up 5 bases, with 11 bases separating them. From germline, CDR1 is SNHLY and CDR2 FYNNEI. This CDR3 contains 11 residues. The CDR3 spells CAIWGQYGYTF. DNA for the CDR3: TGTGCCATCTGGGGGCAGTATGGCTACACCTTC.

This clone was detected a few times. The V call is TRBV19, the J call TRBJ2-3; 7 nucleotides align to TRBD1. This CDR3 is built from 14 residues. Losses at the gene ends were 6 bases for V and 2 bases for J; bases not matched to a gene: 5. Per the germline V gene, CDR1 is LNHDA and CDR2 is SQIVND (reference sequence). The CDR3: CASRAQGTTDTQYF. In DNA, the CDR3 is TGTGCCAGTAGGGCACAGGGGACCACAGATACGCAGTATTTT.

The chain combines TRBV7-6 with TRBJ2-3, with D possibly being TRBD2 (6 bases). V was shortened by 2 bases and J by 2 bases, with 14 bases between the two germline ends. Looked up from germline, CDR1 is SGHVS and CDR2 is FNYEAQ. There are 16 residues in the CDR3. The CDR3 protein is CASSLFGRGDTDTQYF. The CDR3 DNA reads TGTGCCAGCAGCTTATTCGGGCGGGGCGACACAGATACGCAGTATTTT.

This chain links TRBV29-1 with TRBJ2-3, with TRBD2 matching over 9 bases. The germline gives CDR1 SQVTM, CDR2 ANQGSEA. V lost 5 bases and J lost 0; bases outside the gene matches: 0. The CDR3 contains 13 residues. The CDR3 DNA reads TGCAGCGTTCTAGCGGGGAGCACAGATACGCAGTATTTT. Protein product: CSVLAGSTDTQYF.

This clone has only one observation. This chain connects TRBV14 to TRBJ1-2, with TRBD1 matching over 7 bases. There are 15 residues in the CDR3. V was pared by 1 base and J by 4 bases, with 6 bases of the junction left unmatched. The germline V gene has CDR1 SGHDN and CDR2 FVKESK. CDR3: CASSQGSRGSYGYTF. As DNA, the CDR3 is TGTGCCAGCAGCCAAGGCAGCAGGGGGTCCTATGGCTACACCTTC.